Listed here are 23 T cell receptor beta chains from one sample, sequenced in a study of beta chain features in type 1 diabetes. Expressed TCRB transcripts were sequenced because the entire RNA isolate underwent reverse transcription. Using immunoSEQ multiplex PCR, the repertoire was profiled, and TCRdb retains in-frame clones only, with some absent. The data show approximately 250,000 clones, with more than 9% seen just once and 0.034% held by the top ten. The specimen sequenced was naive CD4+ T cells from blood. The receptors come from a woman aged 18 to 35 in good health.

The chain links TRBV2 to TRBJ2-7, with 13 bases fitting TRBD2. The V and J ends lost 3 bases and 7 bases, in that order; junction bases with no gene match: 6. Germline CDR1 SNHLY, CDR2 FYNNEI. The CDR3 extends over 15 amino acids. The CDR3 sequence is CASSDRTSGGREQYF. As DNA, the CDR3 is TGTGCCAGCAGTGATAGGACTAGCGGGGGCCGGGAGCAGTACTTC.

The V call is TRBV2, the J call TRBJ2-1, with 8 bases lining up with TRBD1. Germline V gene lookup returns CDR1 SNHLY and CDR2 FYNNEI. CDR3 length equals 16 residues. V dropped 8 bases and J dropped 0; count of bases not matched to a gene: 9. The CDR3 protein is CASLNLDRDSYNEQFF. The CDR3 DNA is TGTGCCAGCCTCAACCTGGACAGGGACTCCTACAATGAGCAGTTCTTC.

The chain combines TRBV19 with TRBJ2-7; 10 bases line up with TRBD1. This CDR3 is built from 16 residues. Per germline, CDR1 LNHDA and CDR2 SQIVND (reference sequence). The V gene end was trimmed by 7 bases and the J gene end by 0 bases; junction bases not matched to a gene: 9. DNA for the CDR3: TGTGCCAGTACCCCACGCGGGACAGGGGACTCCTACGAGCAGTACTTC. Translation: CASTPRGTGDSYEQYF.

This chain links TRBV5-1 with TRBJ1-1, with TRBD1 matching 7 bases. The CDR3 has 14 residues. V shed 0 bases and J 5 bases; nucleotides not matched to a gene: 4. Germline V gene lookup returns CDR1 SGHRS and CDR2 YFSETQ. DNA for the CDR3: TGCGCCAGCAGCTTGGATCAGGGGGGAACTGAAGCTTTCTTT. Its translation: CASSLDQGGTEAFF.

The V and J genes are TRBV5-4 and TRBJ2-1; 9 bases are a match to TRBD1. The CDR3 is made up of 17 amino acids. CDR1 and CDR2 (germline): SGHNT, YYREEE (reference sequence). The J segment lost 6 bases and the V segment lost 2 bases, leaving 12 bases of the junction unmatched. The DNA for the CDR3 is TGTGCCAGCAGCTTCGGGACAGGGTGGGTCTCGGGCAATGAGCAGTTCTTC. Translation gives CASSFGTGWVSGNEQFF.

The chain employs TRBV2 and TRBJ2-2; no firm D call. The length of the CDR3 is 15 residues. CDR1 SNHLY and CDR2 FYNNEI come from the germline V gene. The germline V and J ends were trimmed by 4 bases and 1 base, with 10 bases remaining between them. CDR3 DNA sequence: TGTGCCAGCAGTGTTATCGGTGGGAACACCGGGGAGCTGTTTTTT. As protein: CASSVIGGNTGELFF.

This chain joins TRBV5-1 and TRBJ2-5; D is undetermined. Trimming shortened V by 0 bases and J by 4 bases, and 7 bases separated the two germline ends. The CDR3 is 13 amino acids. From germline, CDR1 is SGHRS and CDR2 YFSETQ. The CDR3 loop is CASSLGVSETQYF. CDR3 nucleotides: TGCGCCAGCAGCTTGGGAGTTTCAGAGACCCAGTACTTC.

The chain joins TRBV6-1 to TRBJ1-2; no definite D call. V lost 7 bases, J lost 4 bases, and 13 bases lay in between. This CDR3 has 13 residues. CDR1 MNHNS and CDR2 SASEGT come from the germline V gene. The CDR3 sequence: CASIDSYAYGYTF. In DNA form, the CDR3 reads TGTGCCAGCATCGACTCGTATGCCTATGGCTACACCTTC.

This clone was observed a few times. The chain recombines TRBV12-5 with TRBJ2-1; TRBD1 matches 7 bases. The CDR3 is 13 amino acids. Trimming took 3 bases from V and 9 from J; bases not matched to a gene: 5. The germline V gene has CDR1 LGHNT and CDR2 FRNRAP. The CDR3 sequence is CASGLGDSLEQFF. CDR3 bases: TGTGCTAGTGGTTTAGGGGACAGCCTTGAGCAGTTCTTC.

The V gene is TRBV4-1, the J gene TRBJ1-1, with TRBD1 matching 7 bases. The germline V gene encodes CDR1 MGHRA and CDR2 YSYEKL. The V gene end was trimmed by 4 bases and the J gene end by 5 bases; junction bases not matched to a gene: 10. The CDR3 is 15 amino acids. The CDR3 loop is CASSPQDRLRTEAFF. Here the CDR3 DNA reads TGCGCCAGCAGCCCCCAGGACAGGTTAAGGACTGAAGCTTTCTTT.

The V call is TRBV18, the J call TRBJ2-1; 7 nucleotides match TRBD1. This CDR3 has 13 amino acids. In germline, CDR1 is KGHSH, CDR2 LQKENI. The V segment lost 8 bases and the J segment 10 bases; nucleotides outside the gene matches: 11. CDR3 DNA sequence: TGTGCCAGCGCCAGGGGGAGTTCATCCGAGCAGTTCTTC. Protein product: CASARGSSSEQFF.

There are a few counts of this clone. The chain is built from TRBV20-1 and TRBJ2-5; D is undetermined. Germline CDR1 reads DFQATT; CDR2 reads SNEGSKA (reference sequence). The V gene lost 5 bases and the J gene lost 5 bases, with 9 bases spanning the gap. CDR3 length equals 11 residues. The CDR3 coding sequence is TGCAGTGCTTACCACGGGGAGACCCAGTACTTC. Amino acid sequence: CSAYHGETQYF.

This sequence joins TRBV6-1 and TRBJ2-3; D call uncertain. The germline CDR1 and CDR2 sequences are MNHNS and SASEGT. The CDR3 runs 13 residues. Deletions cut 8 bases from V and 4 bases from J, with 13 bases between. The CDR3 bases are TGTGCCAGCGCGGTAGCATTGGCAGATACGCAGTATTTT. Translation gives CASAVALADTQYF.

V gene TRBV6-5 combines with J gene TRBJ2-7; D is possibly TRBD2 (5 bases). Trimming shortened V by 1 base and J by 6 bases, and 10 bases separated the two germline ends. This CDR3 has 13 amino acids. Germline-derived CDR1 and CDR2 are MNHEY and SVGAGI. The CDR3 is CASSYFREGEQYF. CDR3 coding DNA: TGTGCCAGCAGTTACTTTCGTGAGGGCGAGCAGTACTTC.

This clone was found a few times. The DNA for the CDR3 is TGTGCCAGCAGTTCAGGGGGCACAGATACGCAGTATTTT. Translating it yields CASSSGGTDTQYF. This chain connects TRBV28 to TRBJ2-3, with a possible D match to TRBD1 (6 bases). From germline, CDR1 is MDHEN and CDR2 SYDVKM. Deletions cut 4 bases from V and 1 base from J, with 6 bases between. The CDR3 has 13 amino acids.

The chain employs TRBV7-9 and TRBJ2-3; TRBD2 might be the D (5 bases). The CDR3 runs to 15 residues. V lost 5 bases and J lost 0, with 12 bases in between. Germline V gene sequence: CDR1 SEHNR, CDR2 FQNEAQ (reference sequence). CDR3 nucleotide sequence: TGTGCCAGCAGCACCAGCGGCATAAGCACAGATACGCAGTATTTT. Protein product: CASSTSGISTDTQYF.

This clone has ten or more counts. J is TRBJ2-6 and V is TRBV4-1, with TRBD2 identical over 8 bases. The CDR3 length is 17 residues. CDR1 is MGHRA and CDR2 is YSYEKL in the germline V gene. V dropped 5 bases and J dropped 3; count of bases not matched to a gene: 9. The CDR3 DNA is TGCGCCAGCAGCTCCGGCCCTCTAGCGGGTGGGGCCAACGTCCTGACTTTC. It yields the protein CASSSGPLAGGANVLTF.

V gene TRBV9 combines with J gene TRBJ2-5; no clear D. The CDR3 runs to 14 residues. Looked up from germline, CDR1 is SGDLS and CDR2 is YYNGEE. The V and J ends lost 0 bases and 4 bases respectively, with 10 bases between them. The CDR3 spells CASSVGGMVETQYF. In DNA, the CDR3 is TGTGCCAGCAGCGTAGGCGGAATGGTAGAGACCCAGTACTTC.

The chain is built from TRBV30 and TRBJ2-5, with 9 positions matching TRBD2. The CDR3 covers 14 residues. V shed 4 bases and J 5 bases; nucleotides not matched to a gene: 8. Germline V gene sequence: CDR1 GTSNPN, CDR2 SVGIG (reference sequence). CDR3 sequence: CAWTRGRDTETQYF. The CDR3 bases are TGTGCCTGGACCCGCGGGAGGGATACGGAGACCCAGTACTTC.

In this sample, this clone turned up a few times. The chain joins TRBV7-3 to TRBJ2-1; TRBD2 matches 7 bases. The CDR3 has 14 residues. The V gene end was trimmed by 4 bases and the J gene end by 6 bases; junction bases not matched to a gene: 6. CDR1 and CDR2 from the germline V gene are SGHTA and FQGTGA. CDR3 protein: CASSSGGSGNEQFF. The CDR3 DNA reads as TGTGCCAGCAGCTCGGGGGGTAGCGGCAATGAGCAGTTCTTC.

This clone turned up a few times. The chain couples TRBV11-1 to TRBJ2-3; 11 nucleotides line up with TRBD2. Trimming cost V 8 bases and J 5 bases; bases outside gene matches: 9. CDR1 is SGHAT, CDR2 FQDESV, per germline (reference sequence). The CDR3 is 15 residues long. The CDR3 reads CASSTSGVGGDTQYF. The CDR3 DNA reads as TGTGCCAGCTCGACTAGCGGGGTGGGTGGAGATACGCAGTATTTT.

CDR3 bases: TGTGCCAGCAGCTTAGGCCACAGGGTAGAATACAATGAGCAGTTCTTC. Translation gives CASSLGHRVEYNEQFF. J is TRBJ2-1 and V is TRBV13; a possible D gene is TRBD1 (6 bases). Germline V gives CDR1 PRHDT, CDR2 FYEKMQ (reference sequence). This CDR3 spans 16 amino acids. The V gene lost 0 bases and the J gene lost 4 bases, with 13 bases spanning the gap.

This clone showed up just a few times. The chain combines TRBV29-1 with TRBJ2-1, with 7 bases fitting TRBD1. Trimming cost V 5 bases and J 6 bases; bases outside gene matches: 4. The CDR3 runs to 12 residues. The V gene's germline CDR1 is SQVTM and CDR2 ANQGSEA. Written as DNA, the CDR3 is TGCAGCGTTAGGGGGCCGGGCAATGAGCAGTTCTTC. Amino acid sequence: CSVRGPGNEQFF.